One sample yielded the 9 T cell receptor beta chains listed below, sequenced in a study of CXCR3-negative and CXCR3-positive naive CD8 T cells. Each TRB cDNA library was prepared by 5' RACE (with UMI labels). No DNA is given; TCRdb re-called the 5' RACE reads and lists each CDR3 protein once. Its clone listing holds some 130,000 distinct CDR3 sequences. Sequences were obtained from naive CXCR3- CD8+ T cells from blood. The subset: CD45RO-CCR7+CD27+CD95- naive CD8+ T cells lacking CXCR3 (TNR3-). These receptors all stem from a human donor in good health. Some clones in this sample may be carry-over from other donors' samples.

The chain is built from TRBV7-3 and TRBJ2-1; absent DNA, TCRdb's TRBD2 call cannot be checked. The germline V gene has CDR1 SGHTA and CDR2 FQGTGA. This CDR3 contains 16 residues. The CDR3 reads CASSLMLAGGLNEQFF. Full variable domain (rest looked up from reference TRBV7-3 and TRBJ2-1): GAGVSQTPSNKVTEKGKYVELRCDPISGHTALYWYRQSLGQGPEFLIYFQGTGAADDSGLPNDRFFAVRPEGSVSTLKIQRTERGDSAVYLCASSLMLAGGLNEQFFGPGTRLTVL.

The V call is TRBV7-9, the J call TRBJ2-6. The CDR3 spans 15 residues. Germline assignment: CDR1 SEHNR and CDR2 FQNEAQ (reference sequence). The CDR3 spells CASSLSDSGANVLTF.

This chain connects TRBV4-3 to TRBJ2-1; the TRBD1 assignment by TCRdb is unverifiable without DNA. The CDR3 contains 12 residues. Germline CDR1 and CDR2: LGHNA and YSLEER. The CDR3: CASSHTGAEQFF.

The chain combines TRBV6-5 with TRBJ2-7; TCRdb's assignment of TRBD2 cannot be checked, as there is no DNA. The CDR3 is 17 residues long. Germline-derived CDR1 and CDR2 are MNHEY and SVGAGI. The CDR3 loop reads CASSYALGTPSAYEQYF.

The J gene is TRBJ1-2, the V gene TRBV7-9; TCRdb picks TRBD1, but there is no DNA to check that call. The CDR3 runs to 13 residues. Germline CDR1 SEHNR, CDR2 FQNEAQ (reference sequence). This chain's CDR3 is CASSLGSGNGYTF.

The chain's CDR3 is CSVEVDRITDTQYF. V usage is TRBV29-1 and J usage is TRBJ2-3; without DNA, the TCRdb call of TRBD1 cannot be checked. The CDR3 runs to 14 residues. CDR1 is SQVTM, CDR2 ANQGSEA, per germline.

V gene TRBV2 combines with J gene TRBJ2-7; TCRdb returns TRBD1, unconfirmable since there is no DNA. This CDR3 comprises 15 residues. Germline loops: CDR1 SNHLY, CDR2 FYNNEI. CDR3 region: CASRWTGGGSYEQYF.

This chain connects TRBV7-2 to TRBJ1-4; there is no DNA to check the TCRdb D call of TRBD1. From germline, CDR1 is SGHTA and CDR2 FQGNSA. The CDR3 length is 16 residues. The CDR3 protein is CASSWGVRQDGEKLSF.

V gene TRBV7-3 combines with J gene TRBJ1-6; TCRdb designates TRBD1, a call that cannot be tested without DNA. The CDR3 loop spans 14 amino acids. The germline V gene encodes CDR1 SGHTA and CDR2 FQGTGA. CDR3 amino acids: CASSLKQGSSPLHF. Using reference TRBV7-3 and TRBJ1-6 for the parts outside the CDR3, the full variable domain is GAGVSQTPSNKVTEKGKYVELRCDPISGHTALYWYRQSLGQGPEFLIYFQGTGAADDSGLPNDRFFAVRPEGSVSTLKIQRTERGDSAVYLCASSLKQGSSPLHFGNGTRLTVT.